This entry lists 30 T cell receptor beta chains sequenced from one sample in a study of blood T cell repertoires in COVID-19. Here immunoSEQ multiplex PCR was the method, and the copy in TCRdb shows in-frame clones only, minus some. The sample holds over 100,000 clones, 82% seen once. The sequencing input was peripheral blood. The receptors were gathered from a man aged 70 or older with acute or convalescent COVID-19.

In the case of this clone: Relative to the germline gene, one junction end is altered; a read error may explain this. V and J are TRBV11-2 and TRBJ2-7; D could derive from TRBD1 or TRBD2 (5 bases each). CDR1 is SGHAT, CDR2 FQNNGV, per germline. The CDR3 loop spans 16 amino acids. Here the CDR3 DNA reads TGTGCCAGCACCTTAGGAGGCGGCAGGGATGTCCACGAGCAGTACTTC. It specifies CASTLGGGRDVHEQYF. Full variable domain (missing parts from reference TRBV11-2 and TRBJ2-7): EAGVAQSPRYKIIEKRQSVAFWCNPISGHATLYWYQQILGQGPKLLIQFQNNGVVDDSQLPKDRFSAERLKGVDSTLKIQPAKLEDSAVYLCASTLGGGRDVHEQYFGPGTRLTVT.

This chain joins TRBV20-1 and TRBJ1-5, with D perhaps TRBD1 (5 bases). Between the trimmed V and J ends, which lost 3 bases and 1 base, there was a span of 10 bases. This CDR3 has 14 amino acids. Germline V CDR1 and CDR2: DFQATT, SNEGSKA (reference sequence). The chain's CDR3 is CSASRGSSNQPQHF. In DNA form, the CDR3 reads TGCAGTGCTAGTCGGGGGAGCAGCAATCAGCCCCAGCATTTT.

CDR3 amino acids: CASHGISTDTQYF. DNA of the CDR3: TGTGCCAGCCACGGGATCAGCACAGATACGCAGTATTTT. The chain has TRBV12-3 or TRBV12-4 and TRBJ2-3, with a weak D call TRBD2 (5 bases). The CDR3 extends over 13 amino acids. Trimming cost V 8 bases and J 0 bases, with 9 bases left between them.

This chain joins TRBV21-1 and TRBJ1-5; the D call of TRBD1 is as the table states it, not checked on the DNA. TRBV21-1 counts as a pseudogene. The CDR3 loop spans 18 amino acids. The CDR3: CASSIQVLETGFNQPQHF. In DNA form, the CDR3 reads TGTGCCAGCAGCATCCAGGTTTTAGAGACAGGGTTCAATCAGCCCCAGCATTTT.

V usage is TRBV30 and J usage is TRBJ2-6; D is unresolved. The V end was cut by 4 bases, the J end by 2 bases, with 12 bases between. Germline V gene sequence: CDR1 GTSNPN, CDR2 SVGIG (reference sequence). The CDR3 runs to 15 residues. The CDR3 reads CAWTAKQAGANVLTF. Here the CDR3 DNA reads TGTGCCTGGACCGCTAAGCAGGCTGGGGCCAACGTCCTGACTTTC.

J is TRBJ2-7 and V is TRBV21-1; the table's D gene call, TRBD2, was not cross checked with the DNA. TRBV21-1 is classified as a pseudogene. The CDR3 consists of 16 residues. The CDR3 DNA is TGTGCCAGCAGCACAAATTGGACTAGCTGGGTCTACGAGCAGTACTTC. As protein: CASSTNWTSWVYEQYF.

This clone was counted a single time. CDR3 nucleotides: TGTGCCAGCAGTACAGGGCCTGTCTCTGGAAACACCATATATTTT. This gives the protein CASSTGPVSGNTIYF. V and J are TRBV6-5 and TRBJ1-3; a weak D match, TRBD1 (6 bases). This CDR3 spans 15 amino acids. Between the trimmed V and J ends, which lost 5 bases and 0 bases, there was a span of 11 bases. Germline values: CDR1 MNHEY, CDR2 SVGAGI.

The chain has TRBV18 and TRBJ1-2, with TRBD1 identical over 7 bases. V lost 6 bases and J lost 4; bases outside the gene matches: 20. This CDR3 is built from 18 residues. The germline gives CDR1 KGHSH, CDR2 LQKENI. This chain's CDR3 is CASSPILEKQGGGYGYTF. DNA of the CDR3: TGTGCCAGCTCCCCCATTTTGGAAAAACAAGGGGGCGGCTATGGCTACACCTTC.

This clone was detected once. The rearrangement uses TRBV6-5 and TRBJ1-4, with 7 bases matching TRBD1. The CDR3 spans 16 residues. CDR1 MNHEY and CDR2 SVGAGI come from the germline V gene. The ends lost 2 bases at V and 2 bases at J; junction bases unmatched: 5. This CDR3 reads CASSYKGAGTNEKLFF. The CDR3 DNA reads TGTGCCAGCAGTTACAAGGGGGCAGGCACTAATGAAAAACTGTTTTTT.

The chain has TRBV3-1 (or the pseudogene TRBV3-2) and TRBJ1-2; 9 positions agree with TRBD1. With V trimmed by 0 bases and J by 7 bases, 9 bases remained unmatched. The V gene's germline CDR1 is LGHDT and CDR2 YNNKEL (reference sequence). This CDR3 comprises 16 residues. CDR3 amino acids: CASSQDNRGHAGGYTF. CDR3 in DNA: TGTGCCAGCAGCCAAGATAACAGGGGGCATGCGGGTGGCTACACCTTC.

CDR3 DNA sequence: TGTGCCAGCAGCTGGACAGCAACTAATGAAAAACTGTTTTTT. This gives the protein CASSWTATNEKLFF. This chain links TRBV7-2 with TRBJ1-4, with a weak D call TRBD1 (6 bases). The CDR3 totals 14 residues. Germline V CDR1 and CDR2: SGHTA, FQGNSA. With 4 bases removed from V and 0 bases from J, the gap between germline ends came to 6 bases. Full variable domain (remainder filled in from reference TRBV7-2 and TRBJ1-4): GAGVSQSPSNKVTEKGKDVELRCDPISGHTALYWYRQSLGQGLEFLIYFQGNSAPDKSGLPSDRFSAERTGGSVSTLTIQRTQQEDSAVYLCASSWTATNEKLFFGSGTQLSVL.

The V gene is TRBV10-2, the J gene TRBJ2-1; 11 bases match TRBD2. V lost 0 bases, J lost 7 bases, and 14 bases stayed unmatched. This CDR3 contains 19 residues. Germline-derived CDR1 and CDR2 are WSHSY and SAAADI. CDR3 DNA sequence: TGCGCCAGCAGTGAGTCGGGACTAGCGGCCGGCGTGAGACGAAATGAGCAGTTCTTC. This gives the protein CASSESGLAAGVRRNEQFF.

This chain joins TRBV11-3 and TRBJ2-5; 7 nucleotides align to TRBD1. Germline assignment: CDR1 SGHNT and CDR2 YENEEA. CDR3 length: 15 residues. V was clipped by 3 bases and J by 3 bases; unmatched bases: 7. In nucleotides, the CDR3 is TGTGCCAGCAGCTTTGCCGGGACAGAGAAAGAGACCCAGTACTTC. Translating gives CASSFAGTEKETQYF.

There are a few counts of this clone. V is TRBV11-2 and J is TRBJ2-1, with D uncertain. Deletions cut 2 bases from V and 6 bases from J, with 20 bases between. The CDR3 loop spans 17 amino acids. From germline, CDR1 is SGHAT and CDR2 FQNNGV. The CDR3 here is CASSLPRAGAVGNEQFF. Written as DNA, the CDR3 is TGTGCCAGCAGCTTACCCAGAGCCGGTGCGGTTGGCAATGAGCAGTTCTTC.

CDR3 amino acids: CASSPPGSEAFF. The CDR3 DNA sequence: TGTGCCAGCAGCCCCCCGGGAAGTGAAGCTTTCTTT. The genes are TRBV7-9 and TRBJ1-1; the D is unclear. V shed 5 bases and J shed 7 bases, with 11 bases lying between them. Germline V gene lookup returns CDR1 SEHNR and CDR2 FQNEAQ (reference sequence). The length of the CDR3 is 12 residues.

The table lists this clone with a few counts. The chain is built from TRBV7-3 and TRBJ1-1; 8 positions match TRBD1. Germline loops: CDR1 SGHTA, CDR2 FQGTGA. The CDR3 is 14 residues long. With 5 bases clipped from V and 1 base from J, the junction kept 3 bases outside the gene matches. The CDR3 DNA is TGTGCCAGCAGCAAGACAGGGGAGAACACTGAAGCTTTCTTT. It specifies CASSKTGENTEAFF.

The chain employs TRBV6-5 and TRBJ1-2; a possible D gene is TRBD1 (5 bases). From germline, CDR1 is MNHEY and CDR2 SVGAGI. The germline V and J ends were trimmed by 6 bases and 6 bases, with 14 bases remaining between them. The CDR3 is made up of 13 amino acids. The CDR3: CASSSGPGHGYTF. The CDR3 nucleotides are TGTGCCAGCAGCTCCGGGCCAGGGCATGGCTACACCTTC.

The chain carries TRBV3-1 (or the pseudogene TRBV3-2) and TRBJ2-1; 11 nucleotides match TRBD2. The trim removed 6 bases at V and 1 base at J, leaving 5 bases unmatched. The CDR3 loop spans 16 amino acids. CDR1 and CDR2 (germline): LGHDT, YNNKEL (reference sequence). The CDR3 spells CASSYSGGESYNEQFF. Written as DNA, the CDR3 is TGTGCCAGCAGTTATAGCGGGGGGGAATCCTACAATGAGCAGTTCTTC.

This clone appeared once. The chain is built from TRBV18 and TRBJ2-3; a possible D gene is TRBD2 (5 bases). V lost 5 bases to trimming and J lost 0 bases, with 9 bases between them. The CDR3 length is 14 residues. Per germline, CDR1 KGHSH and CDR2 LQKENI. CDR3 coding DNA: TGTGCCAGCTCAACTAGTACTAGCACAGATACGCAGTATTTT. This gives the protein CASSTSTSTDTQYF.

V and J are TRBV10-1 and TRBJ2-7, with 8 bases lining up with TRBD1. The germline CDR1 and CDR2 sequences are WNHNN and SYGVQD (reference sequence). The CDR3 is 15 residues long. The ends lost 6 bases at V and 2 bases at J; junction bases unmatched: 9. The CDR3 spells CASSDNRGSAYEQYF. The DNA for the CDR3 is TGCGCCAGCAGCGACAACAGGGGGTCTGCCTACGAGCAGTACTTC.

The rearrangement links TRBV5-1 to TRBJ2-7; the D is unclear. Germline values: CDR1 SGHRS, CDR2 YFSETQ. The germline V and J ends were trimmed by 0 bases and 3 bases, with 10 bases remaining between them. The CDR3 is 14 amino acids. The CDR3, as DNA: TGCGCCAGCAGCTTGGTCGGTGGTGACTACGAGCAGTACTTC. Translated, it gives CASSLVGGDYEQYF.

The chain recombines TRBV2 with TRBJ1-2; D unresolved. V shed 6 bases and J shed 2 bases, with 13 bases lying between them. The CDR3 length is 14 residues. The germline gives CDR1 SNHLY, CDR2 FYNNEI. DNA of the CDR3: TGTGCCAGCAGCGCGGCTAAGAAAAACTATGGCTACACCTTC. Translating gives CASSAAKKNYGYTF.

V is TRBV30 and J is TRBJ1-1; D gene unclear. The CDR3 runs to 12 residues. V lost 3 bases and J 1 base, leaving 6 bases between the germline ends. Germline assignment: CDR1 GTSNPN and CDR2 SVGIG (reference sequence). The CDR3 DNA sequence: TGTGCCTGGAGGCCGGGGAACACTGAAGCTTTCTTT. Amino acid sequence: CAWRPGNTEAFF.

The gene calls are TRBV18 and TRBJ1-6; D unclear. This CDR3 is built from 15 residues. The germline CDR1 and CDR2 sequences are KGHSH and LQKENI. Deletions cut 3 bases from V and 7 bases from J, with 13 bases between. The CDR3 here is CASSPEGTENSPLHF. The CDR3 region has the DNA TGTGCCAGCTCACCGGAGGGAACGGAGAATTCACCCCTCCACTTT.

This chain's CDR3 is CAITGADTQYF. The CDR3 DNA sequence: TGTGCCATCACTGGGGCGGATACGCAGTATTTT. V is TRBV10-3 and J is TRBJ2-3, with a tentative D call TRBD1 (5 bases). The CDR3 covers 11 residues. V was trimmed by 7 bases and J by 6 bases, leaving 8 bases between them. Germline values: CDR1 ENHRY, CDR2 SYGVKD.

As DNA, the CDR3 is TGTGCCAGCAGGTTGGACAGGGCCTATTCCGGGGAGCTGTTTTTT. Its translation: CASRLDRAYSGELFF. The rearrangement uses TRBV2 and TRBJ2-2; 8 positions match TRBD1. The CDR3 is made up of 15 amino acids. The germline gives CDR1 SNHLY, CDR2 FYNNEI. V was pared by 6 bases and J by 6 bases, with 9 bases of the junction left unmatched.

V gene TRBV30 combines with J gene TRBJ2-1; D is possibly TRBD2 (5 bases). The germline V gene encodes CDR1 GTSNPN and CDR2 SVGIG (reference sequence). Trimming pared 2 bases from V and 2 bases from J, leaving 7 bases between. The CDR3 has 13 amino acids. CDR3 DNA: TGTGCCTGGAGTACCGGGACCTACAATGAGCAGTTCTTC. The encoded protein is CAWSTGTYNEQFF.

The chain has TRBV6-5 and TRBJ1-5; 7 bases map to TRBD1. V was pared by 6 bases and J by 3 bases, with 5 bases of the junction left unmatched. The CDR3 spans 14 residues. From germline, CDR1 is MNHEY and CDR2 SVGAGI. The CDR3 sequence: CASSDDRDNQPQHF. CDR3 coding DNA: TGTGCCAGCAGCGACGACAGGGACAATCAGCCCCAGCATTTT.

This rearrangement joins TRBV18 to TRBJ2-1; D gene ambiguous. Germline V lookup: CDR1 KGHSH, CDR2 LQKENI. This CDR3 contains 16 residues. Trimming left V 4 bases short and J 6 bases short, with 19 bases between. As DNA, the CDR3 is TGTGCCAGCTCACGCCTATCCCAGCAGAGACTCAATGAGCAGTTCTTC. Translated, it gives CASSRLSQQRLNEQFF. The whole variable domain, remainder taken from reference TRBV18 and TRBJ2-1, is NAGVMQNPRHLVRRRGQEARLRCSPMKGHSHVYWYRQLPEEGLKFMVYLQKENIIDESGMPKERFSAEFPKEGPSILRIQQVVRGDSAAYFCASSRLSQQRLNEQFFGPGTRLTVL.

V usage is TRBV5-1 and J usage is TRBJ2-3; TRBD1 aligns across 8 bases. The CDR3 has 15 amino acids. Germline trimming cut 2 bases from V and 4 bases from J; bases unmatched to any gene: 6. CDR1 SGHRS and CDR2 YFSETQ come from the germline V gene. This CDR3 is CASSFGQGRPDTQYF. In DNA form, the CDR3 reads TGCGCCAGCAGCTTTGGACAGGGAAGGCCAGATACGCAGTATTTT.